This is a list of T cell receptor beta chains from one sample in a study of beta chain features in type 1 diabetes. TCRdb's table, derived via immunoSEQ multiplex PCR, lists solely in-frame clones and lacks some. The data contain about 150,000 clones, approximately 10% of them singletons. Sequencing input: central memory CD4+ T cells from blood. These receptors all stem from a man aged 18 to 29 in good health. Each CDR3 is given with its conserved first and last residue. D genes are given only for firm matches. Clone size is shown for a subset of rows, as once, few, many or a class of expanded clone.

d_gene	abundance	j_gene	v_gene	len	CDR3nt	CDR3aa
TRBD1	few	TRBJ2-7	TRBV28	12	TGTGCCAGCAGGGATTGGACAGGGGAGCAGTACTTC	CASRDWTGEQYF
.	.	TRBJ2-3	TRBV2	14	TGTGCCAGCAGTGATCTAGCCGCAGCAGATACGCAGTATTTT	CASSDLAAADTQYF
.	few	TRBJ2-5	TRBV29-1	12	TGCAGCCTACGACAAAACCAAGAGACCCAGTACTTC	CSLRQNQETQYF
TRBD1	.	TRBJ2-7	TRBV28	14	TGTGCCAGCAGTGGGACAGGTCGTCTCTACGAGCAGTACTTC	CASSGTGRLYEQYF
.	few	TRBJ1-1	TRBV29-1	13	TGCAGCGGAGGGAGTTTTACGAACACTGAAGCTTTCTTT	CSGGSFTNTEAFF
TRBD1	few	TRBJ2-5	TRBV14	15	TGTGCCAGCAGCCACCCCGGACAGGGGCAAGTCACCCAGTACTTC	CASSHPGQGQVTQYF
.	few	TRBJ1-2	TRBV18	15	TGTGCCAGCTCACCAGTGATACAGGGCGTTTATGGCTACACCTTC	CASSPVIQGVYGYTF
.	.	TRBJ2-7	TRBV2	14	TGTGCCAGCACATCAGAGGGGGGACCCTACGAGCAGTACTTC	CASTSEGGPYEQYF
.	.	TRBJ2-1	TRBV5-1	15	TGCGCCAGCAGCTTGGAGACTACTCTGGCCAATGAGCAGTTCTTC	CASSLETTLANEQFF
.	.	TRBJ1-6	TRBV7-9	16	TGTGCCAGCAGCTTTTTTAGGGAACCCTATAATTCACCCCTCCACTTT	CASSFFREPYNSPLHF
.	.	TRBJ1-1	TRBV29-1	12	TGCAGCGTTAGAAGGGCTGCCACTGAAGCTTTCTTT	CSVRRAATEAFF
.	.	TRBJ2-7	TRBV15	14	TGTGCCACCAGCAGAGTTGAAGGTGACCGGGGGCAGTACTTC	CATSRVEGDRGQYF
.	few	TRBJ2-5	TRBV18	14	TGTGCCAGCTCACCGACGGGGGCGGGAGAGACCCAGTACTTC	CASSPTGAGETQYF
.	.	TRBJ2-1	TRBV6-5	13	TGTGCCAGCAGTGAAATCCGGTACAATGAGCAGTTCTTC	CASSEIRYNEQFF
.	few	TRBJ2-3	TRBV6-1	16	TGTGCCAGCAGTGAAGCGGGTAGTTGGAGCACAGATACGCAGTATTTT	CASSEAGSWSTDTQYF
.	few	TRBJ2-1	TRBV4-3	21	TGCGCCAGCAGCTCTCTTCTGCTATTAGGAGGTCTAAAACGCTCCTACAATGAGCAGTTCTTC	CASSSLLLLGGLKRSYNEQFF
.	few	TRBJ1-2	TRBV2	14	TGTGCCAGCAGTGATCTGGGACCGATCTATGGCTACACCTTC	CASSDLGPIYGYTF
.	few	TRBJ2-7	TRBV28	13	TGTGCCACCTGGAGGTCGTTCGGCTACGAGCAGTACTTC	CATWRSFGYEQYF
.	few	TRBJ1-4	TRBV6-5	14	TGTGCCAGCAGTTATGGGGGATTGAGTGAAAAACTGTTTTTT	CASSYGGLSEKLFF
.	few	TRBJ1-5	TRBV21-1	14	TGTGCCAGCAGTCCGGACGGTTACAATCAGCCCCAGCATTTT	CASSPDGYNQPQHF
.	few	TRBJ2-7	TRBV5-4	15	TGTGCCAGCAGCTTGGCCGGTTCGGGGGCGTATGAGCAGTACTTC	CASSLAGSGAYEQYF
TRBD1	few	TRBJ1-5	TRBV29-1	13	TGCAGCGTTGGCGGACAGGGGGGTCAGCCCCAGCATTTT	CSVGGQGGQPQHF
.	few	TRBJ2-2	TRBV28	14	TGTGCCAGCAGTTTTGCAGGGGTAACCGGGGAGCTGTTTTTT	CASSFAGVTGELFF
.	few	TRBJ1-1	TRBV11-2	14	TGTGCCACCAAGATGGATCTGAAACTCCCTGAAGCTTTCTTT	CATKMDLKLPEAFF
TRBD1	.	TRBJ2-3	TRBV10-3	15	TGTGCCATCAGTGCTCCAGGGGGCACCACAGATACGCAGTATTTT	CAISAPGGTTDTQYF
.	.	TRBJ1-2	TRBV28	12	TGTGCCAGCAGTTTGATCGGCTATGGCTACACCTTC	CASSLIGYGYTF
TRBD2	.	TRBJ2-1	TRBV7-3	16	TGTGCCAGCGTAACCCCGGGACTAGCGGGATACAATGAGCAGTTCTTC	CASVTPGLAGYNEQFF
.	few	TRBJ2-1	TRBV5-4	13	TGTGCCAGCAGACCTAGTAACTACAATGAGCAGTTCTTC	CASRPSNYNEQFF
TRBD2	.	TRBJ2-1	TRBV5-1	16	TGCGCCAGCAGCCCGACGGCTACTAGCGGGTACAATGAGCAGTTCTTC	CASSPTATSGYNEQFF
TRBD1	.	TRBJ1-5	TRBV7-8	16	TGTGCCAGCAGCTTAGCGTGGCAGGGGGGCAATCAGCCCCAGCATTTT	CASSLAWQGGNQPQHF
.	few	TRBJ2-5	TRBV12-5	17	TGTGCTAGTGGTTTGGCCCGTCTGAAGGGGATGGGAGAGACCCAGTACTTC	CASGLARLKGMGETQYF
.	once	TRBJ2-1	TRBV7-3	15	TGTGCCAGCAGCTTAGTGGGACAACCCTACAATGAGCAGTTCTTC	CASSLVGQPYNEQFF
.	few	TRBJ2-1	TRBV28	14	TGTGCCAGCAGTTTACCAGCGGCCCACAATGAGCAGTTCTTC	CASSLPAAHNEQFF